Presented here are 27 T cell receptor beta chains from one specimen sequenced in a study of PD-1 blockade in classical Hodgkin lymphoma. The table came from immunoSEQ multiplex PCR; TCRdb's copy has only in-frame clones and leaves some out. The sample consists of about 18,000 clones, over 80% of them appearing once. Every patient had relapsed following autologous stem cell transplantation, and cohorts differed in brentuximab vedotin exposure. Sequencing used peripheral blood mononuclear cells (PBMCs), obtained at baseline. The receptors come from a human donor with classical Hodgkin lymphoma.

The CDR3 here is CASTLSGGYGYTF. The CDR3 nucleotides read TGTGCCAGCACCCTATCGGGGGGCTATGGCTACACCTTC. V usage is TRBV6-6 and J usage is TRBJ1-2; tentatively, D is TRBD1 (5 bases). The germline CDR1 and CDR2 sequences are MNHNY and SVGAGI (reference sequence). V dropped 7 bases and J dropped 4 bases, with 13 bases sitting between them. The CDR3 has 13 amino acids.

For the CDR3, the DNA is TGTGCCAGCAGTTCCCGAAGGAGCGGGAGGGCCGGCAGTGAGCAGTTCTTC. Translated, it gives CASSSRRSGRAGSEQFF. This chain uses TRBV28 with TRBJ2-1; 10 bases agree with TRBD2. The CDR3 covers 17 residues. Germline V gene sequence: CDR1 MDHEN, CDR2 SYDVKM. The V segment lost 4 bases and the J segment 9 bases; nucleotides outside the gene matches: 15.

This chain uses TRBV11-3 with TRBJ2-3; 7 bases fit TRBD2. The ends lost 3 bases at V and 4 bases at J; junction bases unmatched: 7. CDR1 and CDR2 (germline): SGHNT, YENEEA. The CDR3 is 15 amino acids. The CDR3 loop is CASSFGLGSPDTQYF. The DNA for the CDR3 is TGTGCCAGCAGCTTTGGACTAGGGTCTCCAGATACGCAGTATTTT.

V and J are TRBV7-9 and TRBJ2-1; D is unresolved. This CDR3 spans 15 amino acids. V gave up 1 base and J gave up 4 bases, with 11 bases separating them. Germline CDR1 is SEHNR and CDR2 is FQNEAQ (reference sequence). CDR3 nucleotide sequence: TGTGCCAGCAGCTTAGGTACCTCCCCATACAATGAGCAGTTCTTC. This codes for CASSLGTSPYNEQFF.

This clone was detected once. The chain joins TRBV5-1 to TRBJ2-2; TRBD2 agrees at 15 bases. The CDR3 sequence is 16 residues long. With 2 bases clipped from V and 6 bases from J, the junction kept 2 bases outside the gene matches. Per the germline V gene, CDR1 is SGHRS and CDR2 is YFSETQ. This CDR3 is CASSFGLAGGPGELFF. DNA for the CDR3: TGCGCCAGCAGCTTTGGACTAGCGGGAGGGCCCGGGGAGCTGTTTTTT.

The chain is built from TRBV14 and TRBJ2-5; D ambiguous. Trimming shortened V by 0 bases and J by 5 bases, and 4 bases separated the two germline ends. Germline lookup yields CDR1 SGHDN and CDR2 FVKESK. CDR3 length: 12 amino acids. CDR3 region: CASSQEDETQYF. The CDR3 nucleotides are TGTGCCAGCAGCCAAGAAGACGAGACCCAGTACTTC.

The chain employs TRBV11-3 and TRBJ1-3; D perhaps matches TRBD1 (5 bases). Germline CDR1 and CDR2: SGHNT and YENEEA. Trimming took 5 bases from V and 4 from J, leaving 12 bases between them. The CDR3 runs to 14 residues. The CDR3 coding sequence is TGTGCCAGCAGCCCCGGGGGATTAGGAAACACCATATATTTT. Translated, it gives CASSPGGLGNTIYF.

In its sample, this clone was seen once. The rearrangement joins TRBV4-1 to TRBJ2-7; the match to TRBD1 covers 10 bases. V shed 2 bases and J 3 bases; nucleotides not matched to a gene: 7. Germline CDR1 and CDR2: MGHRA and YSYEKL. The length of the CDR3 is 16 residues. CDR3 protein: CASSQTLTGGGYEQYF. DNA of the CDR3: TGCGCCAGCAGCCAAACACTGACAGGGGGCGGCTACGAGCAGTACTTC.

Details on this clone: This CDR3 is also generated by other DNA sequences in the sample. CDR3 loop: CASSLAAGANEQFF. CDR3 nucleotides: TGTGCCAGCAGCTTAGCGGCAGGGGCCAATGAGCAGTTCTTC. The rearrangement uses TRBV7-2 and TRBJ2-1, with TRBD1 as a possible D gene (6 bases). The CDR3 is 14 amino acids. V lost 0 bases, J lost 6 bases, and 9 bases lay in between. The V gene's germline CDR1 is SGHTA and CDR2 FQGNSA.

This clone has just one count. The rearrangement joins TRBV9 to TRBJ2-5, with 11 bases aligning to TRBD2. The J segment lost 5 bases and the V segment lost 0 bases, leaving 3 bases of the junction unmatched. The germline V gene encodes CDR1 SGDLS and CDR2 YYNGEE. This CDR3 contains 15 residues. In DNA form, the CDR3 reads TGTGCCAGCAGCGTAGGACTAGCGGGACCGGAGACCCAGTACTTC. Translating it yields CASSVGLAGPETQYF.

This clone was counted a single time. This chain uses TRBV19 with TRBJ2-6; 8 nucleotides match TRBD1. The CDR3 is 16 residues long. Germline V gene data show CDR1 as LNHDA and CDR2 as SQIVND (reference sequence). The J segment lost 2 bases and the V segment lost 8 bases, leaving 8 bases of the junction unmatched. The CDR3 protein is CASYPRQGTGANVLTF. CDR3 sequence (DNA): TGTGCCAGTTACCCGAGACAGGGGACTGGGGCCAACGTCCTGACTTTC.

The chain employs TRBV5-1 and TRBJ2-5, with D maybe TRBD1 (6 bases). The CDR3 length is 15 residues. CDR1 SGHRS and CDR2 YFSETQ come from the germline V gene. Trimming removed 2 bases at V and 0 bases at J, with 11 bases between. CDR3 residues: CASSLQGTNQETQYF. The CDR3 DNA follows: TGCGCCAGCAGCTTACAGGGAACGAACCAAGAGACCCAGTACTTC.

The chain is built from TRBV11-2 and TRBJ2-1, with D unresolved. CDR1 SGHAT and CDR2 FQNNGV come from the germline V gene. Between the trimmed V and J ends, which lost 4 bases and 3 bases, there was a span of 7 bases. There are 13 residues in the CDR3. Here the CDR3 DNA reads TGTGCCAGCAGCTCCGAAATCTACAATGAGCAGTTCTTC. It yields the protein CASSSEIYNEQFF.

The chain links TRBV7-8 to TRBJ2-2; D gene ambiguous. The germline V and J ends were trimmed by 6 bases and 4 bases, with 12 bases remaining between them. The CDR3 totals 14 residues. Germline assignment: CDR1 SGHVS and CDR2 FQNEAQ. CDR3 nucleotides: TGTGCCAGCAGTGCCCTTCGAAGCACCGGGGAGCTGTTTTTT. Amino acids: CASSALRSTGELFF.

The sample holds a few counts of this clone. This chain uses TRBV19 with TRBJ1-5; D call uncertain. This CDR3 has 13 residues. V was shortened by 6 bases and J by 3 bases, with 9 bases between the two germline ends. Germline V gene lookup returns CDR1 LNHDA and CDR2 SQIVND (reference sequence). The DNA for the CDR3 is TGTGCCAGTAGGTTACAGATCAATCAGCCCCAGCATTTT. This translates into CASRLQINQPQHF.

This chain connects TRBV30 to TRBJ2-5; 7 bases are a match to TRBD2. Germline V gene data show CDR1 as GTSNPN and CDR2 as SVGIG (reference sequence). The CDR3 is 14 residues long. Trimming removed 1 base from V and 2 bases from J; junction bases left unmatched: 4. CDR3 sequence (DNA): TGTGCCTGGAGTGGGGGACTACCACAAGAGACCCAGTACTTC. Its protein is CAWSGGLPQETQYF.

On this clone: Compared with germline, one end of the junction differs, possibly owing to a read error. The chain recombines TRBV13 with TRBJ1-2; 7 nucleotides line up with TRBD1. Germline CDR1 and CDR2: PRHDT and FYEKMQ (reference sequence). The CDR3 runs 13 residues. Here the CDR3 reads CASSLGRTRGPNF. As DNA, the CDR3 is TGTGCCAGCAGCTTAGGACGGACTAGGGGGCCAAACTTC.

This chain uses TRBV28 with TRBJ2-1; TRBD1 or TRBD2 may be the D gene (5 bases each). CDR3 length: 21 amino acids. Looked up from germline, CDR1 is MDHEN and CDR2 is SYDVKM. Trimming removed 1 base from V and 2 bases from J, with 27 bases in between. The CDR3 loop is CASSLFRAGSNRDRAYNEQFF. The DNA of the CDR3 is TGTGCCAGCAGTTTATTTCGTGCGGGCAGCAACCGGGACCGCGCCTACAATGAGCAGTTCTTC.

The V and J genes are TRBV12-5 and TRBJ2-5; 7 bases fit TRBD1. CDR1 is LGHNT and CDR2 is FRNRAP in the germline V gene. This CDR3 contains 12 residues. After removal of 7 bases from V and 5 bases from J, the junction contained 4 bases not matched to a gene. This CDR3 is CASAARGETQYF. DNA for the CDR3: TGTGCTAGTGCGGCCAGGGGGGAGACCCAGTACTTC.

CDR3 amino acids: CASSLALQGAGYGYTF. CDR3 nucleotides: TGTGCCAGCAGCTTAGCCCTACAGGGGGCGGGCTATGGCTACACCTTC. The genes are TRBV7-2 and TRBJ1-2; TRBD1 matches 9 bases. Losses at the gene ends were 0 bases for V and 4 bases for J; bases not matched to a gene: 6. Germline-derived CDR1 and CDR2 are SGHTA and FQGNSA. This CDR3 is built from 16 residues.

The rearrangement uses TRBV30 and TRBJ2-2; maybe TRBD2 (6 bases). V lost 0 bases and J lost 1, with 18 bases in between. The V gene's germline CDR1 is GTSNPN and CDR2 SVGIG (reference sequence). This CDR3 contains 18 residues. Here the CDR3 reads CAWSVLSLLRGNTGELFF. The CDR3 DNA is TGTGCCTGGAGTGTACTTTCCTTGTTGCGGGGGAACACCGGGGAGCTGTTTTTT.

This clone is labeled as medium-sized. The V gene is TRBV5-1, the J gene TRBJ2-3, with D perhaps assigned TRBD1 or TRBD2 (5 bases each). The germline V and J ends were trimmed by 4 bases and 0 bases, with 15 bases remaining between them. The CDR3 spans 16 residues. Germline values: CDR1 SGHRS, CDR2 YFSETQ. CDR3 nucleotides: TGCGCCAGCAGCCCTGGTACGGGGCATAGCACAGATACGCAGTATTTT. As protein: CASSPGTGHSTDTQYF.

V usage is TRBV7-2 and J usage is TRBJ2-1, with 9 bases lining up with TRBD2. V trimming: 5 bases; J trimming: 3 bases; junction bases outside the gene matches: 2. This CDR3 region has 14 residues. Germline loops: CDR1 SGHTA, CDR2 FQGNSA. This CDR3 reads CASSKRGDYNEQFF. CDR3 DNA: TGTGCCAGCAGCAAGCGGGGGGACTACAATGAGCAGTTCTTC. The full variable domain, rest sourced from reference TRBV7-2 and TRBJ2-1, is GAGVSQSPSNKVTEKGKDVELRCDPISGHTALYWYRQSLGQGLEFLIYFQGNSAPDKSGLPSDRFSAERTGGSVSTLTIQRTQQEDSAVYLCASSKRGDYNEQFFGPGTRLTVL.

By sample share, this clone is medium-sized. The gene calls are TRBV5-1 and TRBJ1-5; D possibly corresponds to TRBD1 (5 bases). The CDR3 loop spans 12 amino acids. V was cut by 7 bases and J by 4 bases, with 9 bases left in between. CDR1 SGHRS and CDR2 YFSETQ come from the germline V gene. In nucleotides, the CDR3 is TGCGCCAGCGGTTACAGGAATCAGCCCCAGCATTTT. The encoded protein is CASGYRNQPQHF.

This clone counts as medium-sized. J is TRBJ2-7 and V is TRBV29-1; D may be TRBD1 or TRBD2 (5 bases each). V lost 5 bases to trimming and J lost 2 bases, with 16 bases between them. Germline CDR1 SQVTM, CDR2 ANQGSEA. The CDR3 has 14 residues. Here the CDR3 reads CSVKSGTLAYEQYF. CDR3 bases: TGCAGCGTTAAATCCGGGACCCTGGCCTACGAGCAGTACTTC.

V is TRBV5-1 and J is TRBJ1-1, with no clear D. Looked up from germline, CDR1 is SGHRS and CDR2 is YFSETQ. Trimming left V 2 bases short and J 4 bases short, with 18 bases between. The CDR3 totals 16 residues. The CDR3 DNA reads TGCGCCAGCAGCTTTGTGGTGGGCCAGGTTCCCACTGAAGCTTTCTTT. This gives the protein CASSFVVGQVPTEAFF.

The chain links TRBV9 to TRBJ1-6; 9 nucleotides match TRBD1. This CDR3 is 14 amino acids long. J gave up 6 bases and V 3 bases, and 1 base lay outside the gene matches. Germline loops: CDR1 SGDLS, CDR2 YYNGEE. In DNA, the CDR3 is TGTGCCAGCAGCGGGGACAGGGCTAATTCACCCCTCCACTTT. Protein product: CASSGDRANSPLHF.